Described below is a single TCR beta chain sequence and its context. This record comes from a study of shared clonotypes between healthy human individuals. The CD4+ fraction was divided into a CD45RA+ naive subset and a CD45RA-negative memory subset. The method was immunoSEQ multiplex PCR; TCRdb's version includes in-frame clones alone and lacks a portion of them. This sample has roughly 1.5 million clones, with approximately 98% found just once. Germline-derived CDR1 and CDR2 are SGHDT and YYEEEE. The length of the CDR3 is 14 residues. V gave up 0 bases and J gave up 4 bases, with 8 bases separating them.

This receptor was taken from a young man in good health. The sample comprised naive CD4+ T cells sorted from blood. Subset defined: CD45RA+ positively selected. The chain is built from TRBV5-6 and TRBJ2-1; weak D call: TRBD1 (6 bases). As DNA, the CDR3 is TGTGCCAGCAGCTTGGGGACAGCTTACAATGAGCAGTTCTTC. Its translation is CASSLGTAYNEQFF.